The subject of this entry is one T cell receptor beta chain. The data belong to a study of blood T cell repertoires in COVID-19. Residents of about two dozen US areas, aged 18 to 89 years, made up the participants. Categorization into cohorts depended on clinical history that participants reported. In the original processing: Scientists estimated how many nucleated cells there were by amplifying reference gene primers. Measured with immunoSEQ multiplex PCR; TCRdb has only the in-frame clones, and not every one. That table supplies the V and J calls and clone size; D and trimming were determined from the DNA. The sample includes 200,000 to 250,000 clones, approximately 87% seen only once; the top ten take over 3%. The trim removed 0 bases at V and 2 bases at J, leaving 3 bases unmatched. The CDR3 contains 15 residues. In germline, CDR1 is WNHNN, CDR2 SYGVQD (reference sequence).

The sample consisted of PBMCs or T cells enriched from blood (not recorded which). This sequence joins TRBV10-1 and TRBJ2-7, with 8 bases matching TRBD1. This receptor was taken from a woman between 50 and 59 years old in a cohort exposed to, infected with or recovered from COVID-19 (not recorded which). CDR3 bases: TGCGCCAGCAGTGAGTCGACAGGGGAAACCTACGAGCAGTACTTC. This sequence encodes CASSESTGETYEQYF.